This TCR beta chain emerged from a study of CD4 T cells in relation to SARS-CoV-2 and coronaviruses. Study-wide background: ViraFEST: roughly 10-day antigen culture of PBMCs, then TCR beta CDR3 sequencing.

CD4+ T cells from unexposed donors were obtained before the COVID-19 pandemic (2011-2018). CD4+ T cells were isolated from the cells after around 11 days of culture. Testing used SARS-CoV-2 S/N and four cold-coronavirus spikes on unexposed-donor CD4+ T cells, cells permitting. On days 3 and 7, cultures got half fresh IL-2 medium. Comment on this clone: Its antigen remains unidentified.

Some clones are missing from TCRdb's copy, which holds only in-frame ones; the method was immunoSEQ multiplex PCR. This table has 16,000 or so clones, about four fifths appearing once. The clonotype originates from a human donor in good health. Sequencing used CD4+ T cells from PBMCs, cultured in vitro.

The CDR3 loop reads CAWSRQELHSSSGNTIYF. CDR3 DNA sequence: TGTGCCTGGAGTAGGCAGGAGTTACATTCGAGCTCTGGAAACACCATATATTTT. The rearrangement joins TRBV30 to TRBJ1-3; no firm D call. The CDR3 spans 18 residues. Trimming removed 2 bases from V and 0 bases from J, with 20 bases in between. Germline V lookup: CDR1 GTSNPN, CDR2 SVGIG (reference sequence).